This T cell receptor (beta chain) appears in the sequencing data of a study of cytomegalovirus exposure and HLA in healthy donors. Study results and caveats: The authors enumerated some 170 TCR beta chains as linked to cytomegalovirus. The records held CMV serostatus as the only immune exposure information.

Use of 60 Vbeta and 13 Jbeta primers characterized the PCR. The repertoire was sequenced with immunoSEQ multiplex PCR; TCRdb's copy has only in-frame clones and lacks some. The sample lists about 82,000 clones, less than 85% occurring once. CDR1 and CDR2 (germline): SGHKS, YYEKEE (reference sequence). Deletions cut 6 bases from V and 5 bases from J, with 20 bases between. The CDR3 runs to 15 residues. This clone has just a few counts. As yet, its antigen is unknown. This TCR was recovered from a human donor in good health. The sequencing input was PBMCs. V usage is TRBV5-5 and J usage is TRBJ1-2, with a weak D call TRBD1 (5 bases). This chain's CDR3 is CASKGKGTGSYGYTF. CDR3 bases: TGTGCCAGCAAGGGCAAGGGGACTGGTTCTTATGGCTACACCTTC.